This is a list of T cell receptor beta chains from one sample in a study of graft-versus-host responses after intestinal transplantation. Generated by immunoSEQ multiplex PCR, the TCRdb table keeps only in-frame clones and is missing some. This table has tens of thousands of clones, around nine tenths appearing once. The sample was bone marrow, taken almost 750 days after intestinal transplantation. These TCRs come from a human patient who received an intestinal transplant, so some T cells may come from the graft donor. CDR3s include the opening cysteine and the closing phenylalanine or tryptophan.

J | V | CDR3
TRBJ2-2 | TRBV5-6 | CASSSGTSGRAGELFF
TRBJ2-5 | TRBV7-6 | CASSSLPGSPETQYF
TRBJ2-1 | TRBV4-2 | CASSRGGNSYNEQFF
TRBJ2-5 | TRBV18 | CASSPRYFETQYF
TRBJ2-1 | TRBV13 | CASSRWQGRREQFF
TRBJ2-6 | TRBV2 | CASSEGGIPGANVLTF
TRBJ2-1 | TRBV7-9 | CASSARDYTRDEQFF
TRBJ1-4 | TRBV5-4 | CASSVRDVSEKLFF
TRBJ2-7 | TRBV5-1 | CASSLDLDYEQYF
TRBJ1-3 | TRBV19 | CASSIQELRSGNTIYF
TRBJ1-1 | TRBV11-1 | CASSLDGLGVNTEAFF
TRBJ1-1 | TRBV19 | CASSPGTGGTEAFF
TRBJ2-4 | TRBV6-1 | CASSEGQGGNIQYF
TRBJ1-5 | TRBV6-5 | CASRERIGTDKHF
TRBJ1-6 | TRBV9 | CASSTGQYSPLHF
TRBJ1-1 | TRBV5-4 | CASSRQGASNTEAFF
TRBJ2-2 | TRBV11-2 | CASSATGLVDTGELFF
TRBJ2-1 | TRBV7-9 | CASSLRRLAGMHNEQFF
TRBJ1-3 | TRBV5-4 | CASSIQGGGPGNTIYF
TRBJ2-1 | TRBV15 | CATSWTSGSHNEQFF
TRBJ1-1 | TRBV2 | CASRDTRGPEAFF
TRBJ1-6 | TRBV28 | CASSLGGQGHSPLHF
TRBJ2-1 | TRBV7-3 | CASSLGSTSYEQFF
TRBJ2-3 | TRBV7-3 | CASSSGLAGGGADTQYF
TRBJ2-1 | TRBV6-1 | CASSENKGGEQFF
TRBJ1-1 | TRBV5-4 | CASSRDLNTEAFF
TRBJ2-1 | TRBV6-5 | CASSFRDRVGEQFF
TRBJ2-2 | TRBV5-1 | CASSFGQGTGELFF
TRBJ2-3 | TRBV5-1 | CASSLGRGSDTQYF
TRBJ2-3 | TRBV20-1 | CSQHSTDTQYF
TRBJ2-7 | TRBV7-2 | CASSSRQVYEQYF
TRBJ2-7 | TRBV18 | CASSRGATYEQYF
TRBJ2-3 | TRBV6-4 | CASSDAGTGGPDTQYF
TRBJ2-5 | TRBV2 | CASSEEQGAGETQYF
TRBJ1-2 | TRBV14 | CASSSRDGQPGYGYTF
- | TRBV29-1 | CSVVFLSEQYF